The 5 T cell receptor beta chains below were found in one sample sequenced in a study of CD8 T cells in Susac syndrome. With random hexamers, roughly 0.45 to 1 ug RNA was reverse transcribed. TCRdb reprocessed the immunoSEQ multiplex PCR reads with MiXCR, giving one entry per CDR3 protein. The table records roughly 200,000 distinct CDR3 sequences, roughly 94% of them present only once. Material for sequencing was CD4+ T cells from PBMCs. These receptor sequences come from a human donor with Susac syndrome.

The chain recombines TRBV4-3 with TRBJ2-5, with D hard to call. The germline V gene has CDR1 LGHNA and CDR2 YSLEER. This CDR3 comprises 14 residues. Trimming removed 3 bases at V and 2 bases at J, with 10 bases between. This chain's CDR3 is CASSHRPLQETQYF. CDR3 DNA sequence: TGCGCCAGCAGCCACAGACCGCTACAAGAGACCCAGTACTTC.

This clonotype was seen just once. This chain uses TRBV5-1 with TRBJ2-7; D may be TRBD2 (5 bases). Germline CDR1 reads SGHRS; CDR2 reads YFSETQ. CDR3 length equals 16 residues. Trimming left V 4 bases short and J 1 base short, with 18 bases between. CDR3 loop: CASSPSVAGVSYEQYF. The CDR3 DNA is TGCGCCAGCAGCCCAAGTGTTGCGGGCGTATCCTACGAGCAGTACTTC. Full variable domain (missing parts from reference TRBV5-1 and TRBJ2-7): KAGVTQTPRYLIKTRGQQVTLSCSPISGHRSVSWYQQTPGQGLQFLFEYFSETQRNKGNFPGRFSGRQFSNSRSEMNVSTLELGDSALYLCASSPSVAGVSYEQYFGPGTRLTVT.

In DNA form, the CDR3 reads TGCAGTGCTAGAGATAGGACGTACAATGAGCAGTTCTTC. As protein: CSARDRTYNEQFF. The rearrangement joins TRBV20-1 to TRBJ2-1; no clear D gene. The CDR3 runs 13 residues. V lost 0 bases to trimming and J lost 4 bases, with 7 bases between them. Per germline, CDR1 DFQATT and CDR2 SNEGSKA (reference sequence).

The chain recombines TRBV15 with TRBJ2-7; 12 bases are shared with TRBD2. Germline assignment: CDR1 LNHNV and CDR2 YYDKDF (reference sequence). The CDR3 contains 15 residues. Losses at the gene ends were 3 bases for V and 5 bases for J; bases not matched to a gene: 5. The CDR3 DNA reads TGTGCCACCAGCAGGAGGACTAGCGGGAAGAACGAGCAGTACTTC. It specifies CATSRRTSGKNEQYF.

V is TRBV11-1 and J is TRBJ2-1; 8 nucleotides match TRBD2. Germline CDR1 reads SGHAT; CDR2 reads FQDESV (reference sequence). This CDR3 region has 16 residues. After removal of 5 bases from V and 3 bases from J, the junction contained 9 bases not matched to a gene. CDR3 protein: CASSTYSGGIYNEQFF. CDR3 DNA sequence: TGTGCCAGCAGCACCTATTCGGGGGGGATCTACAATGAGCAGTTCTTC. Looking up the rest from reference TRBV11-1 and TRBJ2-1 gives the full variable domain: EAEVAQSPRYKITEKSQAVAFWCDPISGHATLYWYRQILGQGPELLVQFQDESVVDDSQLPKDRFSAERLKGVDSTLKIQPAELGDSAMYLCASSTYSGGIYNEQFFGPGTRLTVL.